This is a list of T cell receptor beta chains from one sample in a study of CD8 T cells in Susac syndrome. TCRdb analysed the immunoSEQ multiplex PCR reads with MiXCR anew, one entry per CDR3 protein. Of fewer than 200,000 distinct CDR3 sequences listed, about 94% are singletons. The sequenced sample was CD4+ T cells from PBMCs. The receptors were gathered from a human donor in good health. Both conserved end residues are part of each CDR3. A D gene is named only where the DNA matches it firmly. Only part of the rows carry a size: once, few, many, or a class if the clone is expanded.

CDR3,DNA,size,J,D,V
CSVQGSGNTIYF,TGCAGCGTACAGGGCTCTGGAAACACCATATATTTT,NA,TRBJ1-3,NA,TRBV29-1
CASSLGQGRGQPQHF,TGTGCCAGCAGCCTCGGACAGGGGAGAGGACAGCCCCAGCATTTT,NA,TRBJ1-5,TRBD1,TRBV6-6
CASSFETAFTGELFF,TGCGCCAGCAGCTTTGAGACAGCCTTCACCGGGGAGCTGTTTTTT,NA,TRBJ2-2,NA,TRBV5-1
CASRLDRDEKLFF,TGTGCCAGCAGGTTGGACAGGGATGAAAAACTGTTTTTT,NA,TRBJ1-4,TRBD1,TRBV7-9
CASSQAGGYGQPQHF,TGTGCCAGCAGCCAAGCAGGAGGGTACGGTCAGCCCCAGCATTTT,NA,TRBJ1-5,NA,TRBV3-1
CASSELRIIQPQHF,TGTGCCAGCAGTGAGTTGCGGATAATCCAGCCCCAGCATTTT,NA,TRBJ1-5,NA,TRBV2
CAISEGNYGYTF,TGTGCCATCAGTGAGGGGAACTATGGCTACACCTTC,NA,TRBJ1-2,NA,TRBV10-3
CASSSRLIVAEAFF,TGTGCCAGCAGCTCCAGACTAATTGTAGCTGAAGCTTTCTTT,NA,TRBJ1-1,NA,TRBV6-5
CASSQSGPAGYTF,TGTGCCAGCAGCCAATCGGGTCCCGCTGGCTACACCTTC,NA,TRBJ1-2,NA,TRBV5-6
CASSVEGLGWGETQYF,TGTGCCAGCAGCGTAGAGGGCCTTGGCTGGGGAGAGACCCAGTACTTC,once,TRBJ2-5,NA,TRBV9
CASSPTGAYSNQPQHF,TGTGCCAGCAGCCCGACAGGGGCTTATAGCAATCAGCCCCAGCATTTT,NA,TRBJ1-5,TRBD1,TRBV3-1
CASRSTGGPGNIQYF,TGTGCCAGCAGAAGTACCGGGGGACCAGGAAACATTCAGTACTTC,NA,TRBJ2-4,NA,TRBV7-9
CSARTVYGYTF,TGCAGCGCCCGGACTGTCTATGGCTACACCTTC,NA,TRBJ1-2,NA,TRBV29-1
CASSHTADGYTF,TGCGCCAGCAGTCATACAGCAGATGGCTACACCTTC,once,TRBJ1-2,NA,TRBV23-1
CASSWGGPYNEQFF,TGTGCCAGCAGCTGGGGGGGGCCATACAATGAGCAGTTCTTC,NA,TRBJ2-1,NA,TRBV7-6
CSVRPPSDTGELFF,TGCAGCGTACGCCCCCCGTCGGACACCGGGGAGCTGTTTTTT,NA,TRBJ2-2,NA,TRBV29-1
CASSEGGGQPQHF,TGTGCCAGCAGTGAAGGGGGCGGGCAGCCCCAGCATTTT,NA,TRBJ1-5,NA,TRBV2
CASSVTGGVTGELFF,TGTGCCAGCAGCGTAACAGGGGGAGTCACCGGGGAGCTGTTTTTT,NA,TRBJ2-2,TRBD1,TRBV9
CASSILQGAGETQYF,TGTGCCAGCAGCATATTACAGGGGGCGGGAGAGACCCAGTACTTC,NA,TRBJ2-5,TRBD1,TRBV3-1
CASSLVRPSGGYFYEQYF,TGTGCCAGCAGCTTAGTTCGGCCTAGCGGGGGGTATTTCTACGAGCAGTACTTC,NA,TRBJ2-7,TRBD2,TRBV7-8
CASSLTGGAKSETQYF,TGTGCCAGCAGTCTCACCGGGGGGGCCAAGTCTGAGACCCAGTACTTC,once,TRBJ2-5,TRBD2,TRBV28
CASTGGTDTQYF,TGTGCCAGCACAGGAGGCACAGATACGCAGTATTTT,NA,TRBJ2-3,NA,TRBV2
CSVEWRAGETQYF,TGCAGCGTTGAATGGAGGGCTGGAGAGACCCAGTACTTC,NA,TRBJ2-5,NA,TRBV29-1
CASSSRVGVGAKNIQYF,TGTGCCAGCAGTTCAAGGGTGGGCGTGGGAGCCAAAAACATTCAGTACTTC,NA,TRBJ2-4,NA,TRBV5-6
CASKRDGGEKLFF,TGTGCCAGCAAGAGGGACGGTGGTGAAAAACTGTTTTTT,once,TRBJ1-4,NA,TRBV2
CASRIPGVEGYTF,TGTGCCAGCAGGATACCAGGGGTGGAGGGCTACACCTTC,NA,TRBJ1-2,NA,TRBV6-6
CASSLGLAGGTDTQYF,TGCGCCAGCAGCCTCGGACTAGCGGGGGGCACAGATACGCAGTATTTT,few,TRBJ2-3,TRBD2,TRBV5-1
CASTENYGYTF,TGTGCCAGTACAGAGAACTATGGCTACACCTTC,NA,TRBJ1-2,NA,TRBV19
CSAGRTGSNYGYTF,TGCAGCGCCGGACGGACAGGGTCGAACTATGGCTACACCTTC,NA,TRBJ1-2,TRBD1,TRBV29-1
CASSQDRGVASGGREFF,TGCGCCAGCAGCCAAGATCGAGGCGTGGCGAGCGGGGGGAGGGAGTTCTTC,NA,TRBJ2-1,TRBD2,TRBV4-3
CASLGAGNTGELFF,TGTGCCAGCCTTGGGGCGGGGAACACCGGGGAGCTGTTTTTT,NA,TRBJ2-2,NA,TRBV6-2/TRBV6-3